This T cell receptor beta chain was sequenced in a study of blood T cell repertoires in COVID-19. At the level of the study: Acute and convalescent COVID-19 specimens originated in the United States, Italy and Spain.

Using immunoSEQ multiplex PCR, the repertoire was profiled, and TCRdb retains in-frame clones only, with some absent. The sample includes around 130,000 clones, 70% to 80% of them seen just once. CDR3 length equals 17 residues. Germline V gene data show CDR1 as MRHNA and CDR2 as SNTAGT. V was cut by 0 bases and J by 3 bases, with 14 bases left in between. The V gene is TRBV6-4, the J gene TRBJ2-2; a possible D gene is TRBD2 (5 bases). The sequence came from a middle-aged man with acute or convalescent COVID-19. Input material: peripheral blood. CDR3 region: CASSDSFDGKYTGELFF. CDR3 nucleotide sequence: TGTGCCAGCAGTGACTCCTTTGACGGGAAATACACCGGGGAGCTGTTTTTT.